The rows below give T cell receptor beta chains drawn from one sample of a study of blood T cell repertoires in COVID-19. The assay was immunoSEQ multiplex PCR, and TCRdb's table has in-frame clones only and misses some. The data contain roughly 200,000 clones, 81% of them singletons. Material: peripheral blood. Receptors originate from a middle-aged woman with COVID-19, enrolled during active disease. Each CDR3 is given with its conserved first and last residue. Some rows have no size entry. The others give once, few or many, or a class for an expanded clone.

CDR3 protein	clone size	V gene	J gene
CASSSGQGGSYGYTF	once	TRBV6-5	TRBJ1-2
CASSISGTGGPGQPQHF	many	TRBV19	TRBJ1-5
CASRRDREGGYTF	once	TRBV5-1	TRBJ1-2
CASSLDPGSYGYTF	.	TRBV11-2	TRBJ1-2
CASSSGQFSTDTQYF	.	TRBV5-1	TRBJ2-3
CASSQGVAGGIQFF	few	TRBV3-1/TRBV3-2	TRBJ2-1
CASKAGANTGELFF	.	TRBV19	TRBJ2-2
CASSEVAPEGTQYF	.	TRBV10-2	TRBJ2-3
CASSQDWASGPFF	.	TRBV14	TRBJ2-7
CASSVDSGGRIQYF	.	TRBV9	TRBJ2-4
CASTKDTLSGYTF	.	TRBV5-1	TRBJ1-2
CASSGGSSYEQYF	.	TRBV5-1	TRBJ2-7
CASSRAGELFF	.	TRBV7-9	TRBJ2-2